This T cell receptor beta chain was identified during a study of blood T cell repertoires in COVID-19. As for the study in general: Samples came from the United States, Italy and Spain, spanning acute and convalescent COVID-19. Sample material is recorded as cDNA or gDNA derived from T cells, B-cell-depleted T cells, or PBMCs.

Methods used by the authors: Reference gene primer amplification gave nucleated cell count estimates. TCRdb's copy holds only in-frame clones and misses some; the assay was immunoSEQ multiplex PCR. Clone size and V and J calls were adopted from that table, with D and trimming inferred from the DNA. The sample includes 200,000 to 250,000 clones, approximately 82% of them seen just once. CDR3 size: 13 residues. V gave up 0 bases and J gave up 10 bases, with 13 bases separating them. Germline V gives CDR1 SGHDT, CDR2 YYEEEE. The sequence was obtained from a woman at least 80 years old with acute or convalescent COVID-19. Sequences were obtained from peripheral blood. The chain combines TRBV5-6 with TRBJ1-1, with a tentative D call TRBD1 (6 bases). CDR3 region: CASSLGTVTGAFF. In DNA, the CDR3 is TGTGCCAGCAGCTTGGGGACAGTCACGGGAGCTTTCTTT.